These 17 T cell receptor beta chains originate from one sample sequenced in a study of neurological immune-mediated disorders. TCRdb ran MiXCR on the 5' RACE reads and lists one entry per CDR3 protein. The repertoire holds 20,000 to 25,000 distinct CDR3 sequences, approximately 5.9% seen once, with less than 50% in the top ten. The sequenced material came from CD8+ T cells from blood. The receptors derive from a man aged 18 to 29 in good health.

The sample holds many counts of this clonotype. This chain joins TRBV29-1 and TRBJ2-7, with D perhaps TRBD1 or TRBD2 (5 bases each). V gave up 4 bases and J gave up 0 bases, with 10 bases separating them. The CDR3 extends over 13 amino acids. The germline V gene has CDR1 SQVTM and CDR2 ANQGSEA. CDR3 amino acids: CSVVAGSSYEQYF. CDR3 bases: TGCAGCGTTGTGGCAGGGAGCTCCTACGAGCAGTACTTC.

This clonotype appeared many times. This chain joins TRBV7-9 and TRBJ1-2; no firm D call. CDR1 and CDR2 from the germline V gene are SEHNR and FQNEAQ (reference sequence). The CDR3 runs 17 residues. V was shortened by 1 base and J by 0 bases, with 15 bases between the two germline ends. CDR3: CASSLVPPYTPNYGYTF. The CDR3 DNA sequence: TGTGCCAGCAGCTTAGTGCCTCCTTACACTCCTAACTATGGCTACACCTTC. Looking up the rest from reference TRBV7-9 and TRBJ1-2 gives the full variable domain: DTGVSQNPRHKITKRGQNVTFRCDPISEHNRLYWYRQTLGQGPEFLTYFQNEAQLEKSRLLSDRFSAERPKGSFSTLEIQRTEQGDSAMYLCASSLVPPYTPNYGYTFGSGTRLTVV.

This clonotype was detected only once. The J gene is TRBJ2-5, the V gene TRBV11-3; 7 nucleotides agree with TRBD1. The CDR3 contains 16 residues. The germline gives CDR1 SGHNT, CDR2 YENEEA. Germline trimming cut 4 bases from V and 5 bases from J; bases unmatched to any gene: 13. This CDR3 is CASSSSSGQVLETQYF. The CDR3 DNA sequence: TGTGCCAGCAGCTCTTCCTCAGGACAGGTGTTGGAGACCCAGTACTTC.

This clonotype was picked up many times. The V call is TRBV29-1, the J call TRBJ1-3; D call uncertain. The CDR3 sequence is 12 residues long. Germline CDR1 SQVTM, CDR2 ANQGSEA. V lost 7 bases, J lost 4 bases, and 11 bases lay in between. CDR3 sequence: CSAISGGNTIYF. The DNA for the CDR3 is TGCAGCGCCATCTCAGGAGGAAACACCATATATTTT.

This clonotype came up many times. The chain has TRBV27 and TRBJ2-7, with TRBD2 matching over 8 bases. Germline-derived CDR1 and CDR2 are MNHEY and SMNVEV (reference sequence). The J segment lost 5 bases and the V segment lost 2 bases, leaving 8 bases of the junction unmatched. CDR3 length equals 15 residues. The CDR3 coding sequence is TGTGCCAGCAGTTTAGCTGCGGGGGGTTTCAACGAGCAGTACTTC. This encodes CASSLAAGGFNEQYF.

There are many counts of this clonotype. DNA of the CDR3: TGTGCCAGCAGCAAAGAGGGGGGAGGGTTGGGTTATGGCTACACCTTC. It specifies CASSKEGGGLGYGYTF. The genes are TRBV21-1 and TRBJ1-2. TRBV21-1 counts as a pseudogene. There are 16 residues in the CDR3.

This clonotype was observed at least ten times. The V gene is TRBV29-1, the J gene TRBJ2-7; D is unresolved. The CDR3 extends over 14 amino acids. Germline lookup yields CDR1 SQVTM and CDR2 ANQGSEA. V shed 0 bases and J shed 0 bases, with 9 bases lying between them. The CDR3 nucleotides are TGCAGCGTTGAAGATCGGTCGAGCTCCTACGAGCAGTACTTC. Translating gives CSVEDRSSSYEQYF.

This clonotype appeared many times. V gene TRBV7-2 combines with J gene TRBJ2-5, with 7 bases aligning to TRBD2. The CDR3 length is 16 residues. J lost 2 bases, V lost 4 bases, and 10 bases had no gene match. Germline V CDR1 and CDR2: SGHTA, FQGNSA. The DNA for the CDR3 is TGTGCCAGCAGCTGGCCGACGGGGGGAGTTCAAGAGACCCAGTACTTC. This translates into CASSWPTGGVQETQYF. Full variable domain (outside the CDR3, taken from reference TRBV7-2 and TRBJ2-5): GAGVSQSPSNKVTEKGKDVELRCDPISGHTALYWYRQSLGQGLEFLIYFQGNSAPDKSGLPSDRFSAERTGGSVSTLTIQRTQQEDSAVYLCASSWPTGGVQETQYFGPGTRLLVL.

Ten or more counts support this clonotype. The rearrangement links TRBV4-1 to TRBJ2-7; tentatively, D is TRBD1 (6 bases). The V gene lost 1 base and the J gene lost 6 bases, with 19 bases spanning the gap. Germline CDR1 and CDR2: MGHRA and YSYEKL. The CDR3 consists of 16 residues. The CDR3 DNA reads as TGCGCCAGCAGCCAAGGCCCGGGACACCCTCAGTTCGAGCAGTACTTC. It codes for CASSQGPGHPQFEQYF.

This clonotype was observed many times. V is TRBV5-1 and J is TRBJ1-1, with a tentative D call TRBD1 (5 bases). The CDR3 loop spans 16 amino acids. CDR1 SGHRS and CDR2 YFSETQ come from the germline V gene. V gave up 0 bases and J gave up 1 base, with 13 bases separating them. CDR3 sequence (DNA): TGCGCCAGCAGCTTGGATGGTATAGGGACGAACACTGAAGCTTTCTTT. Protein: CASSLDGIGTNTEAFF.

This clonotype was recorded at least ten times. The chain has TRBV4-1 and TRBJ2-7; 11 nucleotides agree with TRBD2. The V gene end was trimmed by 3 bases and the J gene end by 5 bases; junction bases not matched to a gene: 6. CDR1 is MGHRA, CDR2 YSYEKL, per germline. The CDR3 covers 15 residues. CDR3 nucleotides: TGCGCCAGCAGCCAGGTTAGCGGGGGGGTTCACGAGCAGTACTTC. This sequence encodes CASSQVSGGVHEQYF.

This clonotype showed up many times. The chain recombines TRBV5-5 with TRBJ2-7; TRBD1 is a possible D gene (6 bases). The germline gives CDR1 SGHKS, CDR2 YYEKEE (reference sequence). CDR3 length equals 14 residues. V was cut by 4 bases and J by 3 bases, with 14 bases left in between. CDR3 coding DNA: TGTGCCAGCAGCGTCCCGGGACACCTCTACGAGCAGTACTTC. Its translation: CASSVPGHLYEQYF.

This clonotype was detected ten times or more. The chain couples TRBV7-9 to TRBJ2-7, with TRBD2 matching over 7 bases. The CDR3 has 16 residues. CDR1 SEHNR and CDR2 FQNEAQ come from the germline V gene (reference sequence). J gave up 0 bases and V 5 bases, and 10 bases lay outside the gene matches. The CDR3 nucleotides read TGTGCCAGCAGCGATCAGCGGTGGACTAGCTCCTACGAGCAGTACTTC. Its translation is CASSDQRWTSSYEQYF.

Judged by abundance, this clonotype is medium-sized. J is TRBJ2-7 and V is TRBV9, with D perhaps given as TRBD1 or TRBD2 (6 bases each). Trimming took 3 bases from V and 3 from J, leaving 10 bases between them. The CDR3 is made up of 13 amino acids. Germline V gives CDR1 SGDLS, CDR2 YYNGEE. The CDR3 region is CASSAEGGYEQYF. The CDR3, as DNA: TGTGCCAGCAGCGCCGAGGGGGGCTACGAGCAGTACTTC.

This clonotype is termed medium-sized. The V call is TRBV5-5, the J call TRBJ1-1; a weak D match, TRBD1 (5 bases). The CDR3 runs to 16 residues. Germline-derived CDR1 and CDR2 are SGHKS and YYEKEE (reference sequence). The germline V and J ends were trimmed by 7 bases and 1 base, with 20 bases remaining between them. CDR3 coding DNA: TGTGCCAGCCATCGGCGGGGCGAGGGTTCGAACACTGAAGCTTTCTTT. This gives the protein CASHRRGEGSNTEAFF.

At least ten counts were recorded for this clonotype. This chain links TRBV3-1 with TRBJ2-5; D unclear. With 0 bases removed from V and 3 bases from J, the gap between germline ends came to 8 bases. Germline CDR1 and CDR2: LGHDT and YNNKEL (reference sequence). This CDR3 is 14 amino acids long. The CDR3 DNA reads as TGTGCCAGCAGCCAAGATGGAGTAGAAGAGACCCAGTACTTC. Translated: CASSQDGVEETQYF.

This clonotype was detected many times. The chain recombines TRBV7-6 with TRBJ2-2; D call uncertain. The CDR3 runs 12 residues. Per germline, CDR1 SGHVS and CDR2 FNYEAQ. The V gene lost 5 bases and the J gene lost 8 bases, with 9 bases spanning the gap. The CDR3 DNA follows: TGTGCCAGCAGCCCTCAGTCTGGGGAGCTGTTTTTT. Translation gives CASSPQSGELFF.